The rows below give T cell receptor beta chains drawn from one sample of a study of blood T cell repertoires in COVID-19. Measured with immunoSEQ multiplex PCR; TCRdb has only the in-frame clones, and not every one. The sample holds about 370,000 clones; 70% to 90% are singletons and the top ten take 8% to 13%. Sequencing was carried out using peripheral blood. These receptors were collected from a woman aged 25 to 39 with COVID-19, enrolled during active disease. CDR3s include the opening cysteine and the closing phenylalanine or tryptophan. Each record gives: clone size, J gene, D gene, V gene, CDR3 protein. A D gene is named only where the DNA matches it firmly. Clone sizes are given selectively: once, few, many, or a class where the clone is expanded.

clone_size: .
j_call: TRBJ2-7
d_call: TRBD2
v_call: TRBV27
cdr3_aa: CASSRRTSGSYEQYF

clone_size: .
j_call: TRBJ2-5
d_call: .
v_call: TRBV28
cdr3_aa: CASRPSWAETQYF

clone_size: .
j_call: TRBJ1-6
d_call: TRBD1
v_call: TRBV2
cdr3_aa: CASSGSRGNSPLHF

clone_size: .
j_call: TRBJ2-2
d_call: .
v_call: TRBV10-2
cdr3_aa: CASSDREDTGELFF

clone_size: .
j_call: TRBJ2-5
d_call: TRBD2
v_call: TRBV23-1
cdr3_aa: CAIQGASGTKRTQYF

clone_size: .
j_call: TRBJ2-7
d_call: .
v_call: TRBV3-1/TRBV3-2
cdr3_aa: CASSRRGVYEQYF

clone_size: .
j_call: TRBJ1-2
d_call: .
v_call: TRBV7-2
cdr3_aa: CASSFVDPTGGYTF

clone_size: .
j_call: TRBJ1-5
d_call: .
v_call: TRBV19
cdr3_aa: CASSIGQGWQPQHF

clone_size: .
j_call: TRBJ2-1
d_call: TRBD2
v_call: TRBV2
cdr3_aa: CASSEVPRGAGGEFF

clone_size: .
j_call: TRBJ2-5
d_call: TRBD2
v_call: TRBV20-1
cdr3_aa: CSASEREGLETQYF

clone_size: few
j_call: TRBJ2-3
d_call: TRBD2
v_call: TRBV25-1
cdr3_aa: CASSASATGGADTQYF

clone_size: .
j_call: TRBJ2-7
d_call: .
v_call: TRBV27
cdr3_aa: CASSPSQGYEQYF

clone_size: .
j_call: TRBJ1-1
d_call: .
v_call: TRBV5-4
cdr3_aa: CASSLRHDTEAFF

clone_size: .
j_call: TRBJ2-4
d_call: .
v_call: TRBV5-3
cdr3_aa: CARSGLADLYIQYF

clone_size: .
j_call: TRBJ2-7
d_call: TRBD2
v_call: TRBV2
cdr3_aa: CASSDGGKIEQYF

clone_size: .
j_call: TRBJ1-2
d_call: .
v_call: TRBV6-5
cdr3_aa: CASSFGVGRSYGYTF

clone_size: many
j_call: TRBJ1-1
d_call: .
v_call: TRBV5-1
cdr3_aa: CASSLGGGRAGMGTEAFF

clone_size: .
j_call: TRBJ2-7
d_call: .
v_call: TRBV6-1
cdr3_aa: CASSEALRAGLAYEQYF

clone_size: .
j_call: TRBJ2-2
d_call: .
v_call: TRBV9
cdr3_aa: CASSPLRDTYTGELFF

clone_size: .
j_call: TRBJ1-1
d_call: .
v_call: TRBV15
cdr3_aa: CATSRGSYRPNTEAFF

clone_size: few
j_call: TRBJ2-2
d_call: TRBD2
v_call: TRBV5-8
cdr3_aa: CASSLIAGVTGELFF

clone_size: .
j_call: TRBJ1-3
d_call: .
v_call: TRBV18
cdr3_aa: CASSPPSSAGNTIYF

clone_size: .
j_call: TRBJ2-5
d_call: .
v_call: TRBV6-5
cdr3_aa: CASSLTGLETQYF

clone_size: .
j_call: TRBJ2-3
d_call: TRBD2
v_call: TRBV28
cdr3_aa: CASSFNLAASTDTQYF

clone_size: .
j_call: TRBJ1-2
d_call: TRBD1
v_call: TRBV7-2
cdr3_aa: CASSPSQGAYGYTF

clone_size: .
j_call: TRBJ2-7
d_call: TRBD1
v_call: TRBV7-9
cdr3_aa: CAVEGAGGSEQYF

clone_size: .
j_call: TRBJ2-3
d_call: TRBD2
v_call: TRBV6-1
cdr3_aa: CASSEALPGLAGGRRADTQYF

clone_size: .
j_call: TRBJ2-7
d_call: TRBD2
v_call: TRBV3-1/TRBV3-2
cdr3_aa: CASSRTSGPGNEQYF